The clone carrying this T cell receptor beta chain has more than one count but fewer than ten. Its antigen is still unknown. This sample was taken from a study of CD8+ T cells in alopecia areata. About the research overall: Those treated were given oral tofacitinib at 5 to 10 mg twice daily. For 6 to 18 months, tofacitinib was taken, and 6 months off drug followed.

Findings and limits, study-wide: During tofacitinib treatment, many expanded lesional clones remained in scalp and blood.

Described treatment: oral pan-JAK inhibitor, 5-10 mg twice daily. CD4+ and CD8+ T cells were sorted from PBMCs stained for CD3, CD4 and CD8. With 4 bases clipped from V and 6 bases from J, the junction kept 5 bases outside the gene matches. Germline values: CDR1 ENHRY, CDR2 SYGVKD. The CDR3 length is 14 residues. RNA, once extracted, was reverse transcribed into cDNA for use as the sequencing template. Assay used: immunoSEQ multiplex PCR; TCRdb lists only in-frame clones, some missing. The sample holds fewer than 250,000 clones, around two fifths seen once. This specimen was CD4+ T cells sorted from blood, taken at approximately week 36, from a patient treated with tofacitinib. The clonotype comes from a human donor with alopecia areata. The chain links TRBV10-3 to TRBJ2-3, with 9 positions matching TRBD2. This CDR3 reads CAISVSGSSDTQYF. The CDR3 DNA follows: TGTGCCATCAGTGTTAGCGGGAGTTCTGATACGCAGTATTTT.